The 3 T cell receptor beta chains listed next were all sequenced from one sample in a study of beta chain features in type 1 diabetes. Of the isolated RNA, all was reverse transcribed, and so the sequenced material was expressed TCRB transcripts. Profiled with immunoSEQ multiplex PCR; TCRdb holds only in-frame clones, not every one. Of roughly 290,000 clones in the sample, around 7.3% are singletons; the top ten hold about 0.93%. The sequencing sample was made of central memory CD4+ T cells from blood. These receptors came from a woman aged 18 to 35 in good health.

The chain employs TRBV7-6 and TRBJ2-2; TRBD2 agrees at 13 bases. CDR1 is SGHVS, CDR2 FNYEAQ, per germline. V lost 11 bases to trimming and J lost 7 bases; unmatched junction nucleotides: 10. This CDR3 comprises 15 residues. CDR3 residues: CAGSWTSGSGGELFF. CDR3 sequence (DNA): TGTGCCGGAAGCTGGACTAGCGGGAGCGGCGGGGAGCTGTTTTTT.

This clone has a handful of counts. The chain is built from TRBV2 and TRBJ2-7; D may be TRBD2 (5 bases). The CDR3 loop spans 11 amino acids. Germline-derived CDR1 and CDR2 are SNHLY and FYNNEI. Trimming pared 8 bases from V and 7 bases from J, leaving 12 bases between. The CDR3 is CASSNTGEQYF. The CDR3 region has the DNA TGTGCCAGCTCGAACACGGGGGAGCAGTACTTC.

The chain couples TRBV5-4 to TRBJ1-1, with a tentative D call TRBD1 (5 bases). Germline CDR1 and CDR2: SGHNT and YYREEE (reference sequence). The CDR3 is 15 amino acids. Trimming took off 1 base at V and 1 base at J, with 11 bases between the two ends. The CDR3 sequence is CASSLRKTGNTEAFF. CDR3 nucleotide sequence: TGTGCCAGCAGCTTGAGAAAAACAGGGAACACTGAAGCTTTCTTT.